One T cell receptor (beta chain) is described in this entry. TCRdb's copy holds only in-frame clones and misses some; the assay was immunoSEQ multiplex PCR. Of some 100,000 clones in the sample, just under 95% were seen once. Germline-derived CDR1 and CDR2 are SGDLS and YYNGEE. The CDR3 contains 15 residues. The V and J ends lost 4 bases and 1 base, in that order; junction bases with no gene match: 3. These data originate in a study of control samples from healthy donors and cancer patients. The origin of this receptor is a human donor in good health. The donor label of this sample is uncertain. Sequenced material: blood. The chain links TRBV9 to TRBJ2-1; TRBD1 matches 9 bases. This chain's CDR3 is CASSPGQGSYNEQFF. The CDR3 bases are TGTGCCAGCAGCCCAGGACAGGGGTCCTACAATGAGCAGTTCTTC.